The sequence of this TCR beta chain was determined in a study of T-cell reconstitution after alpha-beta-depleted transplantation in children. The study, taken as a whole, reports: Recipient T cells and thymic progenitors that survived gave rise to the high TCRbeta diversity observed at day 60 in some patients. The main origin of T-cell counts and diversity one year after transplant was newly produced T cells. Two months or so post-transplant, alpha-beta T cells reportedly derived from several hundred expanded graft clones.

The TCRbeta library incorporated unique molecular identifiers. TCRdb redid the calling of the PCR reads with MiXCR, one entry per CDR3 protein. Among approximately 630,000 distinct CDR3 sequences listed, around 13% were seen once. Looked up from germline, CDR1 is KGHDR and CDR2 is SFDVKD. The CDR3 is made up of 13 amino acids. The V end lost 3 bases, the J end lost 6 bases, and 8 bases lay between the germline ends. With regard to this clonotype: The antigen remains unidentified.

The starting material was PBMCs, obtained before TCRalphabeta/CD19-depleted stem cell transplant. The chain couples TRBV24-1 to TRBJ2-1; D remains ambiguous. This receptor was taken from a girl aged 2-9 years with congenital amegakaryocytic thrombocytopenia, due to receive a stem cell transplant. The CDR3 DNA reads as TGTGCCACCAGTGATCATAGGTCCAATGAGCAGTTCTTC. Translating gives CATSDHRSNEQFF.